This T cell receptor (beta chain) was captured in a study of shared clonotypes between healthy human individuals. Study overall: With ages of 18 to 49, the donors were two women and three men.

Trimming took 5 bases from V and 6 from J, leaving 13 bases between them. The CDR3 length is 13 residues. CDR1 is MDHEN and CDR2 is SYDVKM in the germline V gene. Naive CD8 cells comprised CD45RO-negative, CCR7-positively selected cells, excluding terminally differentiated effector memory CD45RA+ cells. Sorted-subset replicate PCRs used 150 to 250 ng of genomic DNA. This amount corresponded to tens of thousands of T cell genomes. The protocol was immunoSEQ multiplex PCR, while the TCRdb copy is restricted to in-frame clones and leaves out a portion. The sample contains hundreds of thousands of clones, around 95% of which appear only once.

Sequenced material: naive CD8+ T cells sorted from blood. The chain employs TRBV28 and TRBJ1-2, with a weak D call TRBD1 (6 bases). This TCR came from a woman aged 25 to 39 in good health. CDR3 coding DNA: TGTGCCAGCAGTCCCAGGTCAGGGGATGGCTACACCTTC. It encodes CASSPRSGDGYTF.